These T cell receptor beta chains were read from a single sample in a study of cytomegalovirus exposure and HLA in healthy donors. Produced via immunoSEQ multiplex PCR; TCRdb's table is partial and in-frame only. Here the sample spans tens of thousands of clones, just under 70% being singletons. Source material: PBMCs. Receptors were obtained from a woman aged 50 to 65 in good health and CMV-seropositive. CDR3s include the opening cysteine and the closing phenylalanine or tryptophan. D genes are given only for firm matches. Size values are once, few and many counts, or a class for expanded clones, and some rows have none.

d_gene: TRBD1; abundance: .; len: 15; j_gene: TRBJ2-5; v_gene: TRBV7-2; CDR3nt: TGTGCCAGCAGCACGCCGGGACAGGGGCGGGAGACCCAGTACTTC; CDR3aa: CASSTPGQGRETQYF
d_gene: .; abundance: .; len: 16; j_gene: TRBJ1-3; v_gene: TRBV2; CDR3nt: TGTGCCAGCAATCCCGCAACGGGGTTGAGGGGAAACACCATATATTTT; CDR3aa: CASNPATGLRGNTIYF
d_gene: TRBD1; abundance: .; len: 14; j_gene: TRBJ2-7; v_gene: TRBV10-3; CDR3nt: TGTGCCATCAGTGCGGGACAGGGGCGGCACGAGCAGTACTTC; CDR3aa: CAISAGQGRHEQYF
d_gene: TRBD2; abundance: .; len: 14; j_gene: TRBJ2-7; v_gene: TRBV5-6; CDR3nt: TGTGCCAGCAGCTCCGGGACTAGTTACTACGAGCAGTACTTC; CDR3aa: CASSSGTSYYEQYF
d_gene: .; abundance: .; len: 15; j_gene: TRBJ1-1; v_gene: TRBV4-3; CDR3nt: TGCGCCAGCAGACAAGATAGGTTAGGGAGGGCTGAAGCTTTCTTT; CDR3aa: CASRQDRLGRAEAFF
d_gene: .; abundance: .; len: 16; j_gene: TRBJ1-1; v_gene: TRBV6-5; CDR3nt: TGTGCCAGCAGTTACACGGCTGGTAGGGGGAACACTGAAGCTTTCTTT; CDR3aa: CASSYTAGRGNTEAFF
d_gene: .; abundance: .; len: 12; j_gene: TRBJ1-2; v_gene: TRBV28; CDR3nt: TGTGCCCTCCGGGGGTCTAACTATGGCTACACCTTC; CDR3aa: CALRGSNYGYTF
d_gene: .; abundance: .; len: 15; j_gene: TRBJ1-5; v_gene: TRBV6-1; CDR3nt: TGTGCCAGCAAGGCGGCCACCTATAGCAATCAGCCCCAGCATTTT; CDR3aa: CASKAATYSNQPQHF
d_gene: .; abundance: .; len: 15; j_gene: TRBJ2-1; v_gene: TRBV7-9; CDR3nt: TGTGCCAGCAGCTTTCAGGGCGCCGCGGAGAATGAGCAGTTCTTC; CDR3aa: CASSFQGAAENEQFF
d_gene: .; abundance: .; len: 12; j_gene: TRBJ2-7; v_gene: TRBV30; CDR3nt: TGTGCCTGGAGGGGCCTTTCCTACGAGCAGTACTTC; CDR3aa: CAWRGLSYEQYF
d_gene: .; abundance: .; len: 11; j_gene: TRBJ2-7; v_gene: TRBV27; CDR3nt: TGTGCCAGCAGTTTAGGGCCCGAGCAGTACTTC; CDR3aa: CASSLGPEQYF
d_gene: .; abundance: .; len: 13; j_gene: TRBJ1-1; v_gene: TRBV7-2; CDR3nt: TGTGCCAGCAGCCCGTCCCTCTCTCTTGAAGCTTTCTTT; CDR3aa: CASSPSLSLEAFF
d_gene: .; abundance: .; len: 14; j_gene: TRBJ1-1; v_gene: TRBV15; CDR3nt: TGTGCCACCAGCACCCATGGGGGGACCACTGAAGCTTTCTTT; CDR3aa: CATSTHGGTTEAFF
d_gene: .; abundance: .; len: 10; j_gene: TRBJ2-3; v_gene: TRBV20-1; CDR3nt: TGCAGTGAACTTCTAGATACGCAGTATTTT; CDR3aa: CSELLDTQYF
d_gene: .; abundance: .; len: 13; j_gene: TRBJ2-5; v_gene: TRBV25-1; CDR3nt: TGTGCCACCGCCCTCCCCGGTAGTGAGACCCAGTACTTC; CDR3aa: CATALPGSETQYF
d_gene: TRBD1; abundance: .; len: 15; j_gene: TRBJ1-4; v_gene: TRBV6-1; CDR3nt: TGTGCCAGCAGATATGACAGGGGGGACAATGAAAAACTGTTTTTT; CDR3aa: CASRYDRGDNEKLFF
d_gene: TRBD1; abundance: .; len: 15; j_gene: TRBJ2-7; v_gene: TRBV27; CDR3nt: TGTGCCAGCAGTTCTCCCGTCAGGGGGCTGGTCGAGCAGTACTTC; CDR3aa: CASSSPVRGLVEQYF
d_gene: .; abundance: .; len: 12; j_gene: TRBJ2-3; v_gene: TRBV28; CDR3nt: TGTGCCAGCAGGTCCCTATGGGATACGCAGTATTTT; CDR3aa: CASRSLWDTQYF
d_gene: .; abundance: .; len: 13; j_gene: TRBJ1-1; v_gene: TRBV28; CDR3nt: TGTGCCAGCAGTTTTCGCAGGGATGGTAAAGCTTTCTTT; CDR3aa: CASSFRRDGKAFF
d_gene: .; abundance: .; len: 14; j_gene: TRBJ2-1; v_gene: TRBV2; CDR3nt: TGTGCCAGCAACCGAGCGAGCTCCTACAATGAGCAGTTCTTC; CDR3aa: CASNRASSYNEQFF
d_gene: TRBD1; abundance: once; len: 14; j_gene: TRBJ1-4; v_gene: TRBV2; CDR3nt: TGTGCCGGAAGACAGGGGAGAACTAATGAAAAACTGTTTTTT; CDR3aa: CAGRQGRTNEKLFF
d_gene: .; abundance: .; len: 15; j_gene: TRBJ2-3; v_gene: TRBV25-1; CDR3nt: TGTGCCAGCAGTGAATCAGGCGTTTTAGCAGATACGCAGTATTTT; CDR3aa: CASSESGVLADTQYF
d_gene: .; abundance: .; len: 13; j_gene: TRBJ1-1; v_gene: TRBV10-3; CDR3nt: TGTGCCATCAATCCGGGGATGAACACTGAAGCTTTCTTT; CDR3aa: CAINPGMNTEAFF
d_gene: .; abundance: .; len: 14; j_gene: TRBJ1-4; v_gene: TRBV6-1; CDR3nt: TGTGCCAGCAGGAGACTTCAAGGGTCCGGGGAACTGTTTTTT; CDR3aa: CASRRLQGSGELFF
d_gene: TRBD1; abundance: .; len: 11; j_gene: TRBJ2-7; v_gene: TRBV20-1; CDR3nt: TGCAGTGCGGACAGGGGCCACGAACAGTACTTC; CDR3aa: CSADRGHEQYF
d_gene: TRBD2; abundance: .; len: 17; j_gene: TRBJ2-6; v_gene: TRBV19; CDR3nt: TGTGCCAGTAGTCCCCGGGGTAGCGGGAATGGGGCCAACGTCCTGACTTTC; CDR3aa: CASSPRGSGNGANVLTF
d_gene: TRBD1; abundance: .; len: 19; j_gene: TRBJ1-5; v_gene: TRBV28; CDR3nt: TGTGCCAGCAGATCCCCCTTGGGACAGGGATCGTATAGCAATCAGCCCCAGCATTTT; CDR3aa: CASRSPLGQGSYSNQPQHF
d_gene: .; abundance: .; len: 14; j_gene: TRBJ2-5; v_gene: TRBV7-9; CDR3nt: TGTGCCAGCAGCTACCACAGTGCGAAAGAGACCCAGTACTTC; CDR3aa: CASSYHSAKETQYF
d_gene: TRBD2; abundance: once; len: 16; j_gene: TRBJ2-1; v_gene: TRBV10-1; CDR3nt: TGCGCCAGCAGTGAGTGGGCTAGCGGGAACCACAATGAGCAGTTCTTC; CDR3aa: CASSEWASGNHNEQFF
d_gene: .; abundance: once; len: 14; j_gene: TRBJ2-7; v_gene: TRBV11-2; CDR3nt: TGTGCCAGCAGTCAAGAGTTGGATGGGGCTGAGCAGTACTTC; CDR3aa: CASSQELDGAEQYF